This T cell receptor (beta chain) was captured by sequencing in a study of regulatory T cells in long-lasting Graves disease. Arm-PCR of CDR3 regions and iRepertoire HTBI primers were used to build TCR beta libraries. Via MiXCR, TCRdb re-called the multiplex PCR reads, giving one row per CDR3 protein. The sample lists about 540,000 distinct CDR3 sequences, 13% occurring once. The time point is: newly diagnosed GD, antithyroid drugs for less than 3 months. Following extraction of RNA from PBMCs, that RNA was used to make the TCR library. The CDR3 has 12 residues. Trimming left V 3 bases short and J 5 bases short, with 10 bases between. Germline V gene sequence: CDR1 DFQATT, CDR2 SNEGSKA (reference sequence). This clonotype turned up a few times. The same sample was also studied in work on T cells in Graves' hyperthyroidism and ophthalmopathy. That paper notes: Patients aged 18 to 65 had newly diagnosed hyperthyroidism lasting under 2 months. Exclusion of a patient resulted from uncontrolled infection, other autoimmune disease, pregnancy or lactation. The HTBI primer set served for first-round RT-PCR of the TCR CDR3.

The sequence was collected from a man aged 25-40 years with Graves disease. The material was peripheral blood mononuclear cells (PBMCs), obtained at new diagnosis, from a patient treated with antithyroid drugs. This chain links TRBV20-1 with TRBJ2-5; D remains ambiguous. The CDR3 loop is CSASSLGETQYF. As DNA, the CDR3 is TGCAGTGCTAGTTCCCTTGGGGAGACCCAGTACTTC.